The next 10 T cell receptor beta chains were all read from a single sample in a study of identical twins. TCRdb used MiXCR to reprocess the 5' RACE reads, holding one entry per CDR3 protein. The repertoire includes about 280,000 distinct CDR3 sequences, about 8% of them detected once, and more than 2% sits in the top ten. These sequences were also reported in another study, on yellow fever vaccine responses in identical twins.

Sequencing was performed on memory (CD45RO+) T cells sorted from blood. Source of these receptors: a woman between 18 and 29 years old in good health.

V gene TRBV23-1 combines with J gene TRBJ2-2; 7 bases map to TRBD1. TRBV23-1 is reported as an ORF; its role is uncertain. J gave up 2 bases and V 0 bases, and 3 bases lay outside the gene matches. There are 16 residues in the CDR3. In nucleotides, the CDR3 is TGCGCCAGCAGTCAATCGTGGACAGGCAACACCGGGGAGCTGTTTTTT. Amino acid sequence: CASSQSWTGNTGELFF.

The V and J genes are TRBV19 and TRBJ1-1; D unclear. V was pared by 0 bases and J by 3 bases, with 5 bases between. Per the germline V gene, CDR1 is LNHDA and CDR2 is SQIVND (reference sequence). The CDR3 is made up of 13 amino acids. CDR3 nucleotide sequence: TGTGCCAGTAGTATAGAAGGAGACACTGAAGCTTTCTTT. Amino acid sequence: CASSIEGDTEAFF.

V and J are TRBV6-1 and TRBJ2-7; TRBD2 agrees at 11 bases. Trimming took 6 bases from V and 3 from J; bases not matched to a gene: 7. The CDR3 has 15 amino acids. Germline V gene sequence: CDR1 MNHNS, CDR2 SASEGT. DNA for the CDR3: TGTGCCAGCAGGACTACTAGCGGGAGTCTCTACGAGCAGTACTTC. This encodes CASRTTSGSLYEQYF.

The chain couples TRBV5-1 to TRBJ2-7; no clear D. Germline V gene data show CDR1 as SGHRS and CDR2 as YFSETQ. Trimming removed 0 bases from V and 5 bases from J, with 18 bases in between. The CDR3 runs 16 residues. The CDR3 spells CASSLVSVPRPDEQYV. DNA for the CDR3: TGCGCCAGCAGCTTGGTTTCGGTGCCTCGCCCGGACGAGCAGTACGTC.

This clonotype was counted at least ten times. The rearrangement uses TRBV5-1 and TRBJ2-3; TRBD2 aligns across 14 bases. Germline CDR1 reads SGHRS; CDR2 reads YFSETQ. J gave up 1 base and V 2 bases, and 6 bases lay outside the gene matches. The CDR3 length is 18 residues. The DNA of the CDR3 is TGCGCCAGCAGCTTTGGGACTAGCGGGAGCCCCGGCACAGATACGCAGTATTTT. Translated: CASSFGTSGSPGTDTQYF.

This clonotype has more than one count but fewer than ten. J is TRBJ2-5 and V is TRBV4-1, with 9 bases that match TRBD1. The V segment lost 7 bases and the J segment 2 bases; nucleotides outside the gene matches: 5. The CDR3 sequence is 14 residues long. Germline assignment: CDR1 MGHRA and CDR2 YSYEKL. The CDR3 DNA reads as TGCGCCAGCACCCGACAGGGGGGACAAGAGACCCAGTACTTC. Amino acids: CASTRQGGQETQYF.

This clonotype has at least ten counts. For the CDR3, the DNA is TGTGCCAGCAGCCAACTAGCGGGAGGGCCCTACGAGCAGTACTTC. It yields the protein CASSQLAGGPYEQYF. The chain has TRBV5-5 and TRBJ2-7, with TRBD2 matching 13 bases. The V and J ends lost 4 bases and 2 bases, in that order; junction bases with no gene match: 3. This CDR3 is built from 15 residues. In germline, CDR1 is SGHKS, CDR2 YYEKEE (reference sequence).

V gene TRBV5-1 combines with J gene TRBJ2-4, with D perhaps matching TRBD1 or TRBD2 (5 bases each). The germline gives CDR1 SGHRS, CDR2 YFSETQ. The CDR3 spans 14 residues. Trimming took off 0 bases at V and 8 bases at J, with 12 bases between the two ends. The CDR3 DNA reads as TGCGCCAGCAGCTTGGGGACTGACAGAGACATTCAGTACTTC. Translating it yields CASSLGTDRDIQYF. Using reference TRBV5-1 and TRBJ2-4 for the parts outside the CDR3, the full variable domain is KAGVTQTPRYLIKTRGQQVTLSCSPISGHRSVSWYQQTPGQGLQFLFEYFSETQRNKGNFPGRFSGRQFSNSRSEMNVSTLELGDSALYLCASSLGTDRDIQYFGAGTRLSVL.

This clonotype showed up many times. This chain connects TRBV27 to TRBJ2-7, with a weak D call TRBD1 (7 bases). V was shortened by 6 bases and J by 4 bases, with 16 bases between the two germline ends. Germline V gene sequence: CDR1 MNHEY, CDR2 SMNVEV (reference sequence). This CDR3 is 14 amino acids long. The CDR3 loop is CASRAGGQTYEQYF. CDR3 nucleotides: TGTGCCAGCAGAGCCGGGGGACAGACTTACGAGCAGTACTTC.

There are many counts of this clonotype. The CDR3 loop reads CASSLSGINYGYTF. The DNA for the CDR3 is TGTGCCAGCAGTTTATCGGGTATCAACTATGGCTACACCTTC. The rearrangement joins TRBV12-3 or TRBV12-4 to TRBJ1-2, with D unclear. V gave up 2 bases and J gave up 2 bases, with 9 bases separating them. The CDR3 totals 14 residues.